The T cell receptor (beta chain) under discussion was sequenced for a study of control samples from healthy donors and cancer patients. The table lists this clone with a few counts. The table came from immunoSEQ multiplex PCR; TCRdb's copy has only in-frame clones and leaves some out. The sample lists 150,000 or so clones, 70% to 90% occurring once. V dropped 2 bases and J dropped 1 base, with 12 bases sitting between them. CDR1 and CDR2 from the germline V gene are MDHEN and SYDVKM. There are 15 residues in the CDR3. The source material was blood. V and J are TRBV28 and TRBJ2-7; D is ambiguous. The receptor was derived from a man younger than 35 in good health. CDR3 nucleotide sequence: TGTGCCAGCAGTTTAATTCCGGACGGATCCTACGAGCAGTACTTC. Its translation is CASSLIPDGSYEQYF.